This T cell receptor beta chain was profiled in a study of OX40 agonist ivuxolimab in advanced cancers. At the level of the whole study: The costimulatory receptor OX40 (CD134) was targeted by ivuxolimab, a fully human IgG2 agonistic monoclonal antibody. Intravenous ivuxolimab was administered to patients every 2 weeks at six dose levels: 0.01, 0.1, 0.3, 1.5, 3 and 10 mg/kg. Of the roughly 51 patients in dose escalation, about 20 had hepatocellular carcinoma, some 15 had melanoma, 9 had renal cell carcinoma and 9 had head and neck cancer. A male proportion of under 85% and a mean age of approximately 60 years, ranging from roughly 23 to 85, were recorded for the dose-escalation cohort. Patients were allowed to have had prior anti-PD-1, anti-PD-L1 or anti-CTLA-4 therapy, and around 43% of the dose-escalation patients had been treated with checkpoint inhibitors. Three dose-escalation patients achieved partial responses, one with hepatocellular carcinoma and two with cutaneous melanoma. Peripheral TCRbeta sequencing was intended to test whether TCR sequence diversity was altered and clonal T-cell expansion was caused by ivuxolimab. The monotherapy dose-escalation portion (N of about 52 patients) of the phase I ivuxolimab trial is reported in the paper.

The trial excluded patients who had a history of autoimmune disease or who were on systemic immunosuppression. Peripheral blood for TCR sequencing was collected from all dose cohorts at baseline, on cycle 4 day 1, and on cycle 7 day 1. The samples were taken from a phase I, first-in-human, multicenter, open-label dose-escalation trial of ivuxolimab. Adults with locally advanced or metastatic melanoma, renal cell carcinoma, hepatocellular carcinoma or head and neck squamous cell carcinoma were enrolled in the trial. Before TCR sequencing, CD4+ T cells and CD8+ T cells were sorted from peripheral blood as separate populations. For sequencing of the TCRbeta CDR3 region, genomic DNA was extracted from the sorted cells. The immunoSEQ Assay was used for sequencing of TCRbeta CDR3 regions. TCRdb took this table from immuneACCESS and kept in-frame rearrangements with V and J called. Such tables lack part of the clones; where checked against another copy, unresolved V genes explain under half of the gap, and the rest is unexplained. Here the sample has roughly 60,000 clones; 91% occur a single time. The ten largest clones take up 1.5% to 2% of the sample.

Points the paper makes about the study in general: Partial responders in the 0.1-3.0 mg/kg groups had among the lowest normalized peripheral clonal expansion, especially among CD8+ T cells. Low levels of normalized T-cell clonal expansion were also seen in some patients who did not respond. Clonal expansion of both CD4+ and CD8+ blood T cells was observed from baseline to week 6 at doses 0.1 to 3.0 mg/kg. After ivuxolimab, CD8+ T cells had more expanded clones than CD4+ T cells on average. Antigen specificity was not determined for the clonally expanded peripheral T cells.

V loses 3 bases of germline sequence and J loses 0 bases, and the interval between the two ends is 9 bases. CDR1 and CDR2, per the germline V gene, are SNHLY and FYNNEI. Spanning cysteine to phenylalanine, the CDR3 consists of 15 amino acids. The only DNA kept is the CDR3, 45 bases in frame from the first base. Remarks on this clone: The clone's antigen remains unknown. No base quality information exists; no much larger clone differs at one position.

The sample consisted of CD4+ or CD8+ T cells sorted from blood, taken in a trial of the OX40 agonist ivuxolimab. The receptor's source is an adult with an advanced solid tumor such as melanoma, head and neck, liver or kidney cancer. This sequence uses TRBV2 and TRBJ2-1; 6 matching bases give a weak D call of TRBD2. In nucleotides, the sequence is TGTGCCAGCAGTGAGGACGGGAGCTCCTACAATGAGCAGTTCTTC. Its translation reads: CASSEDGSSYNEQFF.